Listed below are T cell receptor beta chains from one sample, sequenced in a study of PD-1 blockade in classical Hodgkin lymphoma. Produced via immunoSEQ multiplex PCR; TCRdb's table is partial and in-frame only. The sample holds approximately 30,000 clones, about 74% seen once. The specimen was CD4+ T cells from blood, collected at baseline. The receptors come from a human donor with classical Hodgkin lymphoma. The CDR3 runs from the conserved cysteine through the conserved F or W. D genes are given only for firm matches. Clone size is shown for a subset of rows, as once, few, many or a class of expanded clone.

- TRBJ2-5 TRBV10-3 - CAISPGVIRETQYF TGTGCCATCAGCCCAGGGGTTATTCGGGAGACCCAGTACTTC
- TRBJ1-1 TRBV6-6 - CASNYGVNTEAFF TGTGCCAGCAACTATGGGGTGAACACTGAAGCTTTCTTT
- TRBJ2-3 TRBV5-1 - CASSRSTDTQYF TGCGCCAGCAGCAGATCCACAGATACGCAGTATTTT
few TRBJ1-5 TRBV28 - CASSLSGGGPNQPQHF TGTGCCAGCAGTTTAAGCGGGGGGGGTCCCAATCAGCCCCAGCATTTT
- TRBJ1-1 TRBV11-1 - CASSLGGWTENTEAFF TGTGCCAGCAGCTTAGGGGGGTGGACAGAGAACACTGAAGCTTTCTTT
- TRBJ1-2 TRBV6-5 TRBD1 CASRPTGYHGYTF TGTGCCAGCAGGCCGACAGGGTATCATGGCTACACCTTC
- TRBJ2-1 TRBV27 TRBD2 CASSRGTSGGTYNEQFF TGTGCCAGCAGCCGTGGGACTAGCGGGGGGACCTACAATGAGCAGTTCTTC
- TRBJ2-5 TRBV19 TRBD1 CASSIVGTGGWKTQYF TGTGCCAGTAGTATAGTAGGGACAGGGGGATGGAAGACCCAGTACTTC
- TRBJ2-2 TRBV7-2 TRBD1 CASRPDRGQNGELFF TGTGCCAGCAGACCCGACAGGGGCCAAAACGGGGAGCTGTTTTTT
- TRBJ1-2 TRBV30 - CATRPGDNYGYTF TGTGCCACACGCCCGGGGGATAACTATGGCTACACCTTC
- TRBJ1-2 TRBV5-3 - CARSLNPRASWGYGYTF TGTGCCAGAAGCCTGAACCCCCGGGCCTCCTGGGGGTATGGCTACACCTTC
- TRBJ2-3 TRBV5-6 - CASSLNRGYSTDTQYF TGTGCCAGCAGCTTGAATCGGGGGTATAGCACAGATACGCAGTATTTT
- TRBJ1-3 TRBV11-2 - CASRASGNTIYF TGTGCCAGCAGGGCTTCTGGAAACACCATATATTTT
- TRBJ1-2 TRBV7-9 - CASSWVGGPYGYTF TGTGCCAGCAGCTGGGTTGGGGGTCCCTATGGCTACACCTTC
- TRBJ2-3 TRBV11-2 TRBD2 CASSPLGGWLDTQYF TGTGCCAGCAGCCCCCTGGGGGGGTGGTTAGATACGCAGTATTTT
- TRBJ2-2 TRBV6-6 - CASSYSAGPTGELFF TGTGCCAGCAGTTACTCGGCAGGCCCCACCGGGGAGCTGTTTTTT
- TRBJ1-6 TRBV28 - CASSLPGRLIASPLHF TGTGCCAGCTCGTTGCCGGGACGACTTATTGCGTCACCCCTCCACTTT